This T cell receptor (beta chain) comes out of a study of cytomegalovirus exposure and HLA in healthy donors. Study context: Among the 400 or so donors who were genotyped, 70% to 90% fell in the genetic ancestry cluster that is associated with self-reported Caucasian donors.

Germline V CDR1 and CDR2: ENHRY, SYGVKD. V lost 4 bases and J lost 1, with 12 bases in between. This CDR3 spans 15 amino acids. Turning to this clone: Its antigen is not known.

Use of 60 Vbeta and 13 Jbeta primers characterized the PCR. Study processing details: Later analysis identified tens of millions of unique TCR beta chains, approximately 11 million shared. Here immunoSEQ multiplex PCR was the method, and the copy in TCRdb shows in-frame clones only, minus some. The DNA was the basis for D and trimming; V, J and clone size are from that table. In the table there are approximately 130,000 clones, roughly 80% of which are singletons. Study results and limitations: The authors later found TCR association rates varying by HLA locus, with DRB1 most and HLA-C fewest.

The chain links TRBV10-3 to TRBJ2-3; no reliable D call. The receptor comes from a woman in her forties in good health and CMV-seronegative. Sequencing was carried out using PBMCs. CDR3 DNA sequence: TGTGCCATCAGTGCTCTGGAGAAGGGCACAGATACGCAGTATTTT. Its protein product is CAISALEKGTDTQYF.